The sequence of this TCR beta chain was determined in a study of PD-1 blockade in classical Hodgkin lymphoma. Whole-study findings and limits: Exclusion removed patients who began nivolumab under 1 year after ASCT.

Note on this clone: The antigen remains undetermined.

Data came from immunoSEQ multiplex PCR; TCRdb stores just in-frame clones and leaves some out. The sample lists 5,500 to 7,000 clones, 82% seen once, with 10% in the top ten. The CDR3 consists of 15 residues. CDR1 MGHRA and CDR2 YSYEKL come from the germline V gene. Deletions cut 6 bases from V and 7 bases from J, with 16 bases between. Every single patient, without exception, relapsed after autologous stem cell transplantation, and brentuximab vedotin exposure varied. Thawed PBMCs were the source of CD8+ T cells, obtained through magnetic negative selection. Best responses included complete response and partial response; otherwise, the best response was progressive disease.

The receptor was isolated from a human donor with classical Hodgkin lymphoma. Sequenced material: CD8+ T cells from blood, taken at baseline. This chain connects TRBV4-1 to TRBJ1-6, with D hard to call. The CDR3 DNA is TGCGCCAGCAGGTCCCAAAACACAGCGAATTCACCCCTCCACTTT. Protein sequence: CASRSQNTANSPLHF.